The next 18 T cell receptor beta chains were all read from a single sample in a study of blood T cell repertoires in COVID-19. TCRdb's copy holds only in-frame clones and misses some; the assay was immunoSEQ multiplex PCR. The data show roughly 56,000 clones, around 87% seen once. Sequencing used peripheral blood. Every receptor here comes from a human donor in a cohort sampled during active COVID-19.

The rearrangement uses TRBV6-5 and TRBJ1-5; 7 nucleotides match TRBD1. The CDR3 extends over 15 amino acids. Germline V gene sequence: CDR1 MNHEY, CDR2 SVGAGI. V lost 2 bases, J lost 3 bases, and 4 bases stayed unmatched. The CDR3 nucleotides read TGTGCCAGCAGTTACGGAGGGGGCAACAATCAGCCCCAGCATTTT. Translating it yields CASSYGGGNNQPQHF.

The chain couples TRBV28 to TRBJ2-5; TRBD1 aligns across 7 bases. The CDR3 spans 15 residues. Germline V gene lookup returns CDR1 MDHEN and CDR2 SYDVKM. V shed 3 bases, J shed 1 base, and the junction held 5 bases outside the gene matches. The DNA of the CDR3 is TGTGCCAGCAGTTTTGGCAGGGGGTCCCAAGAGACCCAGTACTTC. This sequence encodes CASSFGRGSQETQYF.

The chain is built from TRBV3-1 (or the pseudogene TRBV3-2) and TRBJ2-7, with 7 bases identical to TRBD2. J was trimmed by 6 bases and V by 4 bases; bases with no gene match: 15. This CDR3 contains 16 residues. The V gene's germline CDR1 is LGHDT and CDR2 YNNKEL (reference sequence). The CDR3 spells CASSPNGYSGIGEQYF. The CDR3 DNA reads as TGTGCCAGCAGCCCGAACGGTTACAGCGGGATAGGCGAGCAGTACTTC.

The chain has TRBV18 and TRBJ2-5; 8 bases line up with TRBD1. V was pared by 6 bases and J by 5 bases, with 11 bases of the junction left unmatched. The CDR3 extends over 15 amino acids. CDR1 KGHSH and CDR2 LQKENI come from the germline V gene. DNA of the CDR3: TGTGCCAGCTCGTTCGACAGGGGAGGTTCGGAGACCCAGTACTTC. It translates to CASSFDRGGSETQYF.

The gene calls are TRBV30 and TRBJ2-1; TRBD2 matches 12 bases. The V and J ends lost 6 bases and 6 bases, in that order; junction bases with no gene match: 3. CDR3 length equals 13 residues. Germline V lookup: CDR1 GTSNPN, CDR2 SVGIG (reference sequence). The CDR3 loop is CACRLAGVNEQFF. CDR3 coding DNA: TGTGCCTGCAGACTAGCGGGAGTCAATGAGCAGTTCTTC.

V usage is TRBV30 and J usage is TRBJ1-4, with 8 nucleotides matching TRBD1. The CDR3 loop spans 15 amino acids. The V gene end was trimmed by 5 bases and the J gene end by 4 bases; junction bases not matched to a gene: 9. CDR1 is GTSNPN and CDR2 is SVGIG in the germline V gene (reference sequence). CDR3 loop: CAWQIPQGGNEKLFF. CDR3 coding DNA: TGTGCCTGGCAGATACCACAGGGGGGTAATGAAAAACTGTTTTTT.

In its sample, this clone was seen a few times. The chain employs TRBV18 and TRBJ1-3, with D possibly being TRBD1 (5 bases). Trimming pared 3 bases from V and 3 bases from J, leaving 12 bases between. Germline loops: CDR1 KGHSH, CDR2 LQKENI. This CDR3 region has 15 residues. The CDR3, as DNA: TGTGCCAGCTCACCGGGGCACCCACTTGGAAACACCATATATTTT. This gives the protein CASSPGHPLGNTIYF.

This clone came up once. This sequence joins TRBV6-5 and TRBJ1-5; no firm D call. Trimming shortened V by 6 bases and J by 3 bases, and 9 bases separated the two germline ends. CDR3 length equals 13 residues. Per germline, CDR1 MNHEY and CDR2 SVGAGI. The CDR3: CASSLRFNQPQHF. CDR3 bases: TGTGCCAGCAGCCTACGATTCAATCAGCCCCAGCATTTT.

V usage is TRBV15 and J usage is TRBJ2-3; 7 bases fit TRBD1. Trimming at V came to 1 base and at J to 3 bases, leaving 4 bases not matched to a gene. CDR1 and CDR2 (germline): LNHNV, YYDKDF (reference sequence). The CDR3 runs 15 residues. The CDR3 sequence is CATSRGQGRTDTQYF. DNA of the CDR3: TGTGCCACCAGCAGAGGACAGGGTCGGACAGATACGCAGTATTTT.

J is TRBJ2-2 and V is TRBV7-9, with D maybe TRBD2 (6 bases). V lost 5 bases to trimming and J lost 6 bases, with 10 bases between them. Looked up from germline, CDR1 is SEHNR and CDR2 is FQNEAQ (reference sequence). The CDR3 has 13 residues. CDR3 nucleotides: TGTGCCAGCAGCCTGGGGACTTCCGGGGAGCTGTTTTTT. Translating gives CASSLGTSGELFF.

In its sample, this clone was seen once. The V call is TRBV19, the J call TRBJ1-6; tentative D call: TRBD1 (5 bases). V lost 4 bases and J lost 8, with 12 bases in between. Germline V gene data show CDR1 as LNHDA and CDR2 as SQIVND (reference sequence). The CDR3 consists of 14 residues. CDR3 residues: CASSTEGRHSPLHF. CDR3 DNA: TGTGCCAGTAGTACAGAGGGGAGGCATTCACCCCTCCACTTT.

The DNA for the CDR3 is TGTGCCAGCACCACCGGGACAGGCAATCAGCCCCAGCATTTT. Translation gives CASTTGTGNQPQHF. The chain is built from TRBV28 and TRBJ1-5; 7 bases map to TRBD1. Germline assignment: CDR1 MDHEN and CDR2 SYDVKM. The V gene end was trimmed by 7 bases and the J gene end by 2 bases; junction bases not matched to a gene: 5. The CDR3 has 14 amino acids.

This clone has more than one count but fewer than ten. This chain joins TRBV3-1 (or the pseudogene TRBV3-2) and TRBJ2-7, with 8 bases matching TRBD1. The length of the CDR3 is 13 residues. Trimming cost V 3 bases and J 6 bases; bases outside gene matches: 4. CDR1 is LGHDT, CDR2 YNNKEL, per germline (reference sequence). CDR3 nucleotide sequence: TGTGCCAGCAGCCAGTCAGGGGGCTTCGAGCAGTACTTC. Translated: CASSQSGGFEQYF.

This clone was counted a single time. The chain's CDR3 is CASSLPGWYEQFF. The CDR3 nucleotides read TGTGCCAGCAGCCTCCCAGGATGGTATGAGCAGTTCTTC. The rearrangement joins TRBV7-9 to TRBJ2-1; no definite D call. CDR3 length: 13 amino acids. Germline V CDR1 and CDR2: SEHNR, FQNEAQ (reference sequence). Between the trimmed V and J ends, which lost 5 bases and 8 bases, there was a span of 13 bases. The full variable domain, in which reference TRBV7-9 and TRBJ2-1 provide the parts outside the CDR3, is DTGVSQNPRHKITKRGQNVTFRCDPISEHNRLYWYRQTLGQGPEFLTYFQNEAQLEKSRLLSDRFSAERPKGSFSTLEIQRTEQGDSAMYLCASSLPGWYEQFFGPGTRLTVL.

CDR3 amino acids: CASSSTGTGVTGELFF. CDR3 in DNA: TGTGCCAGCAGCTCAACCGGGACAGGGGTCACCGGGGAGCTGTTTTTT. The chain employs TRBV11-3 and TRBJ2-2, with 10 bases lining up with TRBD1. V shed 4 bases, J shed 4 bases, and the junction held 6 bases outside the gene matches. The length of the CDR3 is 16 residues. CDR1 and CDR2 from the germline V gene are SGHNT and YENEEA. Combining the CDR3 with reference TRBV11-3 and TRBJ2-2 gives the whole variable domain EAGVVQSPRYKIIEKKQPVAFWCNPISGHNTLYWYLQNLGQGPELLIRYENEEAVDDSQLPKDRFSAERLKGVDSTLKIQPAELGDSAVYLCASSSTGTGVTGELFFGEGSRLTVL.

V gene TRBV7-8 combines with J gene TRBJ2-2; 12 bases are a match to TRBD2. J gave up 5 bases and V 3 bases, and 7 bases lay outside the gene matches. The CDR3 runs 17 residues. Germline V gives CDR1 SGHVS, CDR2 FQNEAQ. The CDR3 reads CASSFPSGRAQTGELFF. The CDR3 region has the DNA TGTGCCAGCAGCTTCCCTAGCGGGAGGGCCCAAACCGGGGAGCTGTTTTTT.

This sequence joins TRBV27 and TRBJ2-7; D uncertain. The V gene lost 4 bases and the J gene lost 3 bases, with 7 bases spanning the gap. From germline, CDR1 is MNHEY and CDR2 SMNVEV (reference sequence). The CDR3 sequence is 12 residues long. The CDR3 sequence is CASSSVGYEQYF. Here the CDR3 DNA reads TGTGCCAGCAGTTCGGTTGGCTACGAGCAGTACTTC.

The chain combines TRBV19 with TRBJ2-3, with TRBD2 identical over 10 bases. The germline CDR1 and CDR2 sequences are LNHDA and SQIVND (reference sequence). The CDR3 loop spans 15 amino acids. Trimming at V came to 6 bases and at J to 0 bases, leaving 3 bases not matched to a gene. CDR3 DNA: TGTGCCAGTAGCGGACTAGCGGCTAGCACAGATACGCAGTATTTT. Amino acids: CASSGLAASTDTQYF.